Below, one TCR beta chain is given with its context. The clone's antigen remains unknown. Nothing much larger sits one base from this clone, and base qualities are not available. The CDR3 regions of human TCRbeta chains were subjected to immunosequencing. The authors processed their data as follows. TCRs in the repertoires were matched against a reference library of SARS-CoV-2-specific TCRs that had been generated with the MIRA antigen-specificity platform. Breadth meant the fraction of unique TCRs that were SARS-CoV-2-associated, whereas depth meant the fraction of total T cells that were SARS-CoV-2-associated. Using the MIRA data, each spike-specific TCR was mapped to the spike region that the TCR reacts to and placed in a CD4 or CD8 class. Log10-transformed breadth and depth values were compared by one-way ANOVA with Sidak's multiple comparisons tests. TCRdb retrieved this table from immuneACCESS and kept in-frame rearrangements only. Not all clones are present; in checked studies, unresolved V genes account for under half, and no reason is known for the remainder. V and J calls and clone size are those listed in that table; D and trimming were worked out from the DNA. The sample contains under 200,000 clones, almost 90% of them found a single time. The ten most abundant clones make up 5.5% of the sample.

The sample belongs to a study of T cell responses to AZD1222 COVID-19 vaccine (dated by TCRdb to the early 2020s). Broadly, across the study: AZD1222 recipients given second doses at about 4 weeks or at about 12 weeks were pooled, since spike-specific TCR depth and breadth were not found to differ between the two schedules. Trial participants were enrolled by age into subgroups of 18-55, 56-69 and 70-plus years, and around 140, 26 and 57 TCR-sequenced participants, respectively, were included in these subgroups. TCR sequencing was performed for 230 to 250 trial participants, of whom about 210 were given two doses of AZD1222 and around 25 were given two doses of MenACWY control vaccine. The paper as a whole reports these results and caveats: Because no day 14 peak-response samples were available, the repertoires could be characterized only after the peak T cell response. Participants were mostly white British and included more females than males, and it was suggested by the authors that clonal diversity may have been underestimated. The 56-69-year group was small, and its depth increase did not reach significance, likely because of low power. After two AZD1222 doses, spike-specific TCR breadth and depth were significantly higher than at day 0 and than in MenACWY recipients. Conclusions about previously exposed vaccinees were limited because only a handful of AZD1222 recipients were SARS-CoV-2 seropositive at baseline. The whole spike protein was spanned by vaccine-associated CD4 TCRs, and dominant responses were seen in regions 160-218 and 743-854. Epitopes outside the regions mutated in the B.1.351 and B.1.1.7 variants were reportedly recognized by nearly half of the unique spike-specific TCRs.

The time point label for this specimen denotes: baseline before first vaccination. Vaccinee samples were obtained from the UK trials COV001 and COV002, which included a single-blind randomized controlled phase 2/3 trial of AZD1222 (ChAdOx1 nCoV-19) in healthy adults. Trial participant PBMC samples were collected at day 0 and day 28 after the second dose for TCRbeta chain sequencing. This clonotype was obtained from an adult in good health. Specimen: peripheral blood, collected on day 0 of AZD1222 vaccination.

The sequenced DNA is TGTGCCAGCAGCCCTGGGGGTGGTCTCACCGAAGCTTTCTTT. It specifies CASSPGGGLTEAFF. The V gene is TRBV5-4 and the J gene is TRBJ1-1; tentative D gene TRBD1, with 5 bases matching. Sequences SGHNT (CDR1) and YYREEE (CDR2) are obtained from the germline V gene (reference sequence). Including cysteine and phenylalanine, the CDR3 has 14 amino acids. Only the CDR3 part of the read is kept: 42 bases, read in frame from the first base. Between the V and J ends, shortened by 4 bases and 8 bases respectively, the junction contains 18 bases.